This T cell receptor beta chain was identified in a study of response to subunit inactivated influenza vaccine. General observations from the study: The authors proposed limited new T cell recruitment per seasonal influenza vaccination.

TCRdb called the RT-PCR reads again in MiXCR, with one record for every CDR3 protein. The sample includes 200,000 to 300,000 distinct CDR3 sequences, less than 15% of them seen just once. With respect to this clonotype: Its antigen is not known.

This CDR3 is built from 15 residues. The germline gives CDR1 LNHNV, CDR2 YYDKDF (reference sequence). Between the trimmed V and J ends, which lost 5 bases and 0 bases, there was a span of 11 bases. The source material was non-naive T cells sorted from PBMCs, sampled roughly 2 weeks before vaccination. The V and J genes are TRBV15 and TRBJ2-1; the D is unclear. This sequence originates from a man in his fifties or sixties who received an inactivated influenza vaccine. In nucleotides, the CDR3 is TGTGCCACCAGCGAAACACCTAGCTCCTACAATGAGCAGTTCTTC. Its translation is CATSETPSSYNEQFF.